A single sample gave rise to the 9 T cell receptor beta chains below, sequenced in a study of shared clonotypes between healthy human individuals. In the naive CD8 group, cells lacked CD45RO and were positively selected for CCR7, so terminally differentiated effector memory CD45RA+ cells were left out. Clones were sequenced by immunoSEQ multiplex PCR, and TCRdb holds only the in-frame ones, with some missing. Of 1.5 million to 2.5 million clones listed, less than 95% are singletons. The source material was naive CD8+ T cells sorted from blood. The receptors were sampled from a man between 18 and 29 years old in good health.

The chain links TRBV18 to TRBJ1-2, with a possible D match to TRBD1 (6 bases). The CDR3 runs 15 residues. Germline V lookup: CDR1 KGHSH, CDR2 LQKENI. V lost 3 bases and J lost 0, with 11 bases in between. CDR3 bases: TGTGCCAGCTCACCCCCAGGGGCTCCTAACTATGGCTACACCTTC. Its protein product is CASSPPGAPNYGYTF.

The chain recombines TRBV27 with TRBJ2-7; D uncertain. V was trimmed by 3 bases and J by 5 bases, leaving 14 bases between them. The CDR3 is 14 amino acids. Germline-derived CDR1 and CDR2 are MNHEY and SMNVEV (reference sequence). Here the CDR3 reads CASSFGKHSDEQYF. CDR3 DNA: TGTGCCAGCAGTTTCGGCAAGCACTCTGACGAGCAGTACTTC.

V gene TRBV6-5 combines with J gene TRBJ2-1; 7 bases are shared with TRBD2. This CDR3 region has 12 residues. The V segment lost 2 bases and the J segment 14 bases; nucleotides outside the gene matches: 6. Germline V lookup: CDR1 MNHEY, CDR2 SVGAGI. CDR3 protein: CASSYQAGDEFF. The CDR3, as DNA: TGTGCCAGCAGTTACCAGGCGGGGGATGAGTTCTTC.

The V and J genes are TRBV5-6 and TRBJ2-5, with a possible D match to TRBD1 (6 bases). CDR1 and CDR2 from the germline V gene are SGHDT and YYEEEE. This CDR3 has 14 amino acids. V gave up 1 base and J gave up 5 bases, with 12 bases separating them. The CDR3 sequence is CASSLQQGVETQYF. CDR3 nucleotides: TGTGCCAGCAGCTTGCAACAGGGAGTGGAGACCCAGTACTTC.

The chain joins TRBV7-9 to TRBJ2-1, with 9 bases fitting TRBD1. This CDR3 is built from 16 residues. V was clipped by 6 bases and J by 5 bases; unmatched bases: 11. Germline V gene lookup returns CDR1 SEHNR and CDR2 FQNEAQ (reference sequence). The DNA for the CDR3 is TGTGCCAGCAGTTCGGGGGTAGGACAGGGGCACAATGAGCAGTTCTTC. As protein: CASSSGVGQGHNEQFF.

The CDR3 DNA follows: TGCGCCAGCAGCTTTGGGGAAGAGACCCAGTACTTC. Its translation: CASSFGEETQYF. This chain connects TRBV5-1 to TRBJ2-5; D is unresolved. Germline loops: CDR1 SGHRS, CDR2 YFSETQ. Trimming left V 2 bases short and J 3 bases short, with 5 bases between. The CDR3 contains 12 residues.

A word on this clone: This same CDR3 is encoded by further DNA sequences in the sample. The chain is built from TRBV27 and TRBJ1-2, with TRBD1 matching 7 bases. The CDR3 length is 14 residues. The ends lost 3 bases at V and 0 bases at J; junction bases unmatched: 1. CDR1 and CDR2 from the germline V gene are MNHEY and SMNVEV (reference sequence). The CDR3 nucleotides read TGTGCCAGCAGTTTTCAGGGGGCTAACTATGGCTACACCTTC. It encodes CASSFQGANYGYTF.

The chain joins TRBV19 to TRBJ2-5, with 9 positions matching TRBD1. The trim removed 6 bases at V and 0 bases at J, leaving 8 bases unmatched. Germline CDR1 reads LNHDA; CDR2 reads SQIVND (reference sequence). This CDR3 spans 16 amino acids. The CDR3 DNA reads TGTGCCAGTAGCCCCCTAGGGACAGGGTACCAAGAGACCCAGTACTTC. It yields the protein CASSPLGTGYQETQYF.

In its sample, this clone was seen once. This chain uses TRBV13 with TRBJ2-7, with 7 bases aligning to TRBD2. Looked up from germline, CDR1 is PRHDT and CDR2 is FYEKMQ (reference sequence). The length of the CDR3 is 15 residues. V shed 0 bases, J shed 4 bases, and the junction held 6 bases outside the gene matches. The CDR3 loop is CASSLGRTRLYEQYF. DNA for the CDR3: TGTGCCAGCAGCTTAGGCCGGACTAGACTATACGAGCAGTACTTC.